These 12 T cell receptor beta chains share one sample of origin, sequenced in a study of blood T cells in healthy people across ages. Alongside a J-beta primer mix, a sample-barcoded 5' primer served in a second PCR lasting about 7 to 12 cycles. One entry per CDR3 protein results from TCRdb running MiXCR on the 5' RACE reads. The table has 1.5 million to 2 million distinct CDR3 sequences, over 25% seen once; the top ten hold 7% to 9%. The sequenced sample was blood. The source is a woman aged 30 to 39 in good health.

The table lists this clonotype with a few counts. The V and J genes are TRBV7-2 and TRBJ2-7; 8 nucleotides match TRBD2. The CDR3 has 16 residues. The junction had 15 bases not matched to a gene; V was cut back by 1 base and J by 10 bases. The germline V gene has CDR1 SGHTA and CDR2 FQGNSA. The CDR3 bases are TGTGCCAGCAGCTTAGGGGGCGGACTAGCCTTGGGTAACCAGTACTTC. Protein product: CASSLGGGLALGNQYF.

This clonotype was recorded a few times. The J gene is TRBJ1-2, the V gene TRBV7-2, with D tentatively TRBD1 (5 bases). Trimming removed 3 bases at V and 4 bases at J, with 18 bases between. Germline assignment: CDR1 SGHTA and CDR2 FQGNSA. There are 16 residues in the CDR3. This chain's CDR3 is CASSFGARGQAYGYTF. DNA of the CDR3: TGTGCCAGCAGCTTCGGGGCCCGGGGCCAGGCCTATGGCTACACCTTC.

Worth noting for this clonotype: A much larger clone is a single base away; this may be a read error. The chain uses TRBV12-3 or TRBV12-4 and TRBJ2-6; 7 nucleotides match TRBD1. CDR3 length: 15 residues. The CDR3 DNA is TGTGCCAGCAGAGCGACAGGGCCCGGGGCCAACGTCCGGACTTTC. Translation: CASRATGPGANVRTF.

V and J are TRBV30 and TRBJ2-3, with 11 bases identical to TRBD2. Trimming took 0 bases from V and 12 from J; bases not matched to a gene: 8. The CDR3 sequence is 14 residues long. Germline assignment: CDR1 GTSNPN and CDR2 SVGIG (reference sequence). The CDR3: CAWSVLASGGPQYF. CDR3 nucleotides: TGTGCCTGGAGTGTACTGGCTAGCGGGGGGCCTCAGTATTTT.

CDR3 residues: CASSQDSLGGEQYF. CDR3 nucleotide sequence: TGTGCCAGCAGCCAAGACAGCCTAGGGGGCGAGCAGTACTTC. V is TRBV7-2 and J is TRBJ2-7; weak D call: TRBD1 (6 bases). Trimming cost V 5 bases and J 6 bases, with 17 bases left between them. Germline CDR1 and CDR2: SGHTA and FQGNSA. The CDR3 has 14 residues.

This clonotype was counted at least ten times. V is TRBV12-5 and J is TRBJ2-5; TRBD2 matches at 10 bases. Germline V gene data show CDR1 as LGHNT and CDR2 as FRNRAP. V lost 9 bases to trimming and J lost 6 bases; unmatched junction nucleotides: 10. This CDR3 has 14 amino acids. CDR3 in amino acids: CASSTSGIVQTQYF. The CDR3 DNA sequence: TGTGCTAGCTCAACTAGCGGGATTGTCCAGACCCAGTACTTC. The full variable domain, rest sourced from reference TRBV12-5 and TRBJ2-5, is DARVTQTPRHKVTEMGQEVTMRCQPILGHNTVFWYRQTMMQGLELLAYFRNRAPLDDSGMPKDRFSAEMPDATLATLKIQPSEPRDSAVYFCASSTSGIVQTQYFGPGTRLLVL.

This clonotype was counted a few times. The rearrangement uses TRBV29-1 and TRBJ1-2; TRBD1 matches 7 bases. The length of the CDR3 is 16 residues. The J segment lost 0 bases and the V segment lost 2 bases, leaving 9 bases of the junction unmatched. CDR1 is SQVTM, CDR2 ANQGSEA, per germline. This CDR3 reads CSVENRGYTTNYGYTF. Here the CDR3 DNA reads TGCAGCGTTGAAAACAGGGGATACACCACTAACTATGGCTACACCTTC.

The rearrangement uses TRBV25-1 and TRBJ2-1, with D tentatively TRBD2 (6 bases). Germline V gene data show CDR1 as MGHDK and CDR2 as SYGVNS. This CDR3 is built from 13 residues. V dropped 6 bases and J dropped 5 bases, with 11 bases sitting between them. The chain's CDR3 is CASRYGSNNEQFF. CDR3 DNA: TGTGCCAGCAGGTACGGGAGCAACAATGAGCAGTTCTTC.

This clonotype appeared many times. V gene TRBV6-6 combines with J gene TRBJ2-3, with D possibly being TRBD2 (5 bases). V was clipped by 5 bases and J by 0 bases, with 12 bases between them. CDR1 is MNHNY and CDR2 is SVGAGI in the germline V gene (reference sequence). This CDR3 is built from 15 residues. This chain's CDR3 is CASSGRRTSTDTQYF. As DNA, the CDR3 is TGTGCCAGCAGTGGGCGACGGACTAGCACAGATACGCAGTATTTT.

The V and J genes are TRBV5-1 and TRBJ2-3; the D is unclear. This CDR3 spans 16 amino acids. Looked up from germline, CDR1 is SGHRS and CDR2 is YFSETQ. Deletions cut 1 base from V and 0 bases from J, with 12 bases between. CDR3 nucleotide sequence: TGCGCCAGCAGCTTGACGTCGGGTTTTAGCACAGATACGCAGTATTTT. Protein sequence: CASSLTSGFSTDTQYF. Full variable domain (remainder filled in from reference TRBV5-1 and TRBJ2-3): KAGVTQTPRYLIKTRGQQVTLSCSPISGHRSVSWYQQTPGQGLQFLFEYFSETQRNKGNFPGRFSGRQFSNSRSEMNVSTLELGDSALYLCASSLTSGFSTDTQYFGPGTRLTVL.

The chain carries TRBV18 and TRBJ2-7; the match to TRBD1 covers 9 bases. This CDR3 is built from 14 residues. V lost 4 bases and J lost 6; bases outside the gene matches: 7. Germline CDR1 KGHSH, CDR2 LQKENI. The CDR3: CASSLGQGIREQYF. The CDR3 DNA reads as TGTGCCAGCTCACTGGGACAGGGAATACGCGAGCAGTACTTC.

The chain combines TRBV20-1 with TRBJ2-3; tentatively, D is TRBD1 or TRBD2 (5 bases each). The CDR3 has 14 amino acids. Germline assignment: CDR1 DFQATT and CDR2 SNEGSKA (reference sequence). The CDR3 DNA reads TGCAGAGCGCCGGGACCCGGATTCCCAGATACGCAGTATTTT. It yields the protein CRAPGPGFPDTQYF.